This record concerns one T cell receptor beta chain sequence. No antigen is known for it. These data belong to a study of cytomegalovirus exposure and HLA in healthy donors. Broader study findings: When the data were analyzed later, several of the most significant clusters appeared to be linked to common viral pathogens.

The PCR used 60 Vbeta and 13 Jbeta primers. Assay: immunoSEQ multiplex PCR; the TCRdb copy retains only in-frame clones and omits some. Of roughly 98,000 clones listed, 76% are singletons. Donors showed nominal health when sampled, although they likely had unrecorded immune exposures. The CDR3 runs 15 residues. CDR1 is MNHNS, CDR2 SASEGT, per germline. Trimming left V 6 bases short and J 4 bases short, with 19 bases between. J is TRBJ2-7 and V is TRBV6-1; TRBD2 is a possible D gene (5 bases). Sequencing used PBMCs. The TCR was taken from a man aged 40-49 years in good health and CMV-seronegative. The CDR3 loop reads CASRRPGIGVYEQYF. As DNA, the CDR3 is TGTGCCAGCAGGAGACCGGGAATCGGAGTTTACGAGCAGTACTTC.